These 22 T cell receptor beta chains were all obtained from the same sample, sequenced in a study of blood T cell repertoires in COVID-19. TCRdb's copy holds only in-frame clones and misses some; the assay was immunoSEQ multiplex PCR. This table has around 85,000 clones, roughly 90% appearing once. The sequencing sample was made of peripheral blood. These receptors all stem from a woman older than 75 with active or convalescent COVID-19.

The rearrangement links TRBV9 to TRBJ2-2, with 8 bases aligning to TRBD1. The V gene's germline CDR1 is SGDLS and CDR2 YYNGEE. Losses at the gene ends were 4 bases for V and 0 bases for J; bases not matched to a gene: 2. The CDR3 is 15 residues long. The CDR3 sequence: CASSRDRSNTGELFF. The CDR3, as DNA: TGTGCCAGCAGCCGGGACAGGTCGAACACCGGGGAGCTGTTTTTT. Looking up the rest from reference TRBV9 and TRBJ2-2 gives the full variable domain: DSGVTQTPKHLITATGQRVTLRCSPRSGDLSVYWYQQSLDQGLQFLIQYYNGEERAKGNILERFSAQQFPDLHSELNLSSLELGDSALYFCASSRDRSNTGELFFGEGSRLTVL.

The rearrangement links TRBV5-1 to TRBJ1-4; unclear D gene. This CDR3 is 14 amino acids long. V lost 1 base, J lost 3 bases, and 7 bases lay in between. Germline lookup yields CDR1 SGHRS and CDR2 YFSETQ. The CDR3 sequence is CASSLQMANEKLFF. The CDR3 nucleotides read TGCGCCAGCAGCTTGCAGATGGCTAATGAAAAACTGTTTTTT.

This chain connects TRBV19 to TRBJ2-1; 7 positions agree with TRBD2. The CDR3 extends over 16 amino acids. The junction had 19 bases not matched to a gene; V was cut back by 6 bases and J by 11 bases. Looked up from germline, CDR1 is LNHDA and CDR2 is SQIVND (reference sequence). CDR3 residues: CASSLGSGGRGGQQFF. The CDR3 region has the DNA TGTGCCAGTAGCCTTGGGAGTGGGGGTCGCGGGGGTCAGCAGTTCTTC.

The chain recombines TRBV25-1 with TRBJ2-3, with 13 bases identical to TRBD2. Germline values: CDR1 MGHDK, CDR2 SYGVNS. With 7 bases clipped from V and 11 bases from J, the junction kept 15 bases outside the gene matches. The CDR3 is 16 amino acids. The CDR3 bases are TGTGCCAGCACACCGGGAAGGACTAGCGGGGGCGAGGGGCAGTATTTT. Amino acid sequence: CASTPGRTSGGEGQYF.

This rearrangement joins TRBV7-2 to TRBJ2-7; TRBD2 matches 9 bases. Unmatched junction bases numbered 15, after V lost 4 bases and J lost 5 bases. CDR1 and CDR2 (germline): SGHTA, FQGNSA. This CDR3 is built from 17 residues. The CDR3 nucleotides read TGTGCCAGCAGCTCCGCTCGATGGTCTAGCGGGATTAACGAGCAGTACTTC. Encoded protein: CASSSARWSSGINEQYF.

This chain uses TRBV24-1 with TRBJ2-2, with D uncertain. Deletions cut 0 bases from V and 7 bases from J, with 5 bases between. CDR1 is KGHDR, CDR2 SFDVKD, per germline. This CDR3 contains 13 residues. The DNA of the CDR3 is TGTGCCACCAGTGATTTGCCGGTCGGGGAGCTGTTTTTT. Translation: CATSDLPVGELFF.

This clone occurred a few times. The CDR3: CASSLTRQGTTEAFF. The CDR3 DNA reads as TGTGCCAGCAGTCTAACGCGACAGGGGACGACTGAAGCTTTCTTT. The chain carries TRBV28 and TRBJ1-1, with 8 bases lining up with TRBD1. This CDR3 has 15 residues. Trimming cost V 5 bases and J 5 bases; bases outside gene matches: 10. CDR1 MDHEN and CDR2 SYDVKM come from the germline V gene.

DNA for the CDR3: TGTGCCAGCAGTTTCCTCGGACAGGGAGCACACTATGGCTACACCTTC. Its translation: CASSFLGQGAHYGYTF. The chain couples TRBV6-5 to TRBJ1-2; TRBD1 matches 8 bases. Germline CDR1 reads MNHEY; CDR2 reads SVGAGI. The CDR3 loop spans 16 amino acids. The junction had 10 bases not matched to a gene; V was cut back by 4 bases and J by 3 bases.

Here the CDR3 DNA reads TGTGCCAGCTCGGATCCAGGGGGGTTCCAGCCCCAGCATTTT. Residues: CASSDPGGFQPQHF. The V call is TRBV28, the J call TRBJ1-5; 7 bases are a match to TRBD1. The CDR3 runs 14 residues. With 8 bases clipped from V and 7 bases from J, the junction kept 11 bases outside the gene matches. CDR1 and CDR2 (germline): MDHEN, SYDVKM.

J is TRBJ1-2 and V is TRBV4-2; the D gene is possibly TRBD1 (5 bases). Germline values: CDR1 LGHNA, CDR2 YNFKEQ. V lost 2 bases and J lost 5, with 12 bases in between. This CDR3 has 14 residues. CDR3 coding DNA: TGTGCCAGCAGCCAACCACAGGTGGGATATGGCTACACCTTC. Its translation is CASSQPQVGYGYTF.

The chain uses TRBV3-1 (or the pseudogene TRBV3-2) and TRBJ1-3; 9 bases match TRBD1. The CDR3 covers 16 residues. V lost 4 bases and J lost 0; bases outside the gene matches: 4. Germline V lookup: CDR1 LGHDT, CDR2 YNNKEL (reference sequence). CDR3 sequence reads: CASSPRDRASGNTIYF. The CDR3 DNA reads TGTGCCAGCAGCCCGCGGGACAGGGCCTCTGGAAACACCATATATTTT.

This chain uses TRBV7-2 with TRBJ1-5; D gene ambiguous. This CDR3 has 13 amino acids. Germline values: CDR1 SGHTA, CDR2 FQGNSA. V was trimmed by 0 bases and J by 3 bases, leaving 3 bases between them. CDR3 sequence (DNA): TGTGCCAGCAGCTTAGCCCTCAATCAGCCCCAGCATTTT. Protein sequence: CASSLALNQPQHF.

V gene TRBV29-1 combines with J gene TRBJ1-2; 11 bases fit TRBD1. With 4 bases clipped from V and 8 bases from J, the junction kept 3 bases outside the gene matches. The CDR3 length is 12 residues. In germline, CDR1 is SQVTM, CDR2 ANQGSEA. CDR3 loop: CSVVGQGAGYTF. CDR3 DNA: TGCAGCGTTGTAGGACAGGGGGCAGGCTACACCTTC.

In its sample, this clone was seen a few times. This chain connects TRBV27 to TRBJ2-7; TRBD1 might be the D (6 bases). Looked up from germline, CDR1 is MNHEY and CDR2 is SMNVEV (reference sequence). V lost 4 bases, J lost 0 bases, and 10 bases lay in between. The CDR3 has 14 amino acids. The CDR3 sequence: CASSYTGSSYEQYF. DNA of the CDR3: TGTGCCAGCAGTTACACAGGGAGCTCCTACGAGCAGTACTTC.

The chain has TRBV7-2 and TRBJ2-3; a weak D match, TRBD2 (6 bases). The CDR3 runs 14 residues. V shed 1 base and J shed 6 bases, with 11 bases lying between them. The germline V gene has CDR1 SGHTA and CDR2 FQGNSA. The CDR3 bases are TGTGCCAGCAGCTTAGACGGGAGAGGTGATACGCAGTATTTT. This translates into CASSLDGRGDTQYF. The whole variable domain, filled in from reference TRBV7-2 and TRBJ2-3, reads GAGVSQSPSNKVTEKGKDVELRCDPISGHTALYWYRQSLGQGLEFLIYFQGNSAPDKSGLPSDRFSAERTGGSVSTLTIQRTQQEDSAVYLCASSLDGRGDTQYFGPGTRLTVL.

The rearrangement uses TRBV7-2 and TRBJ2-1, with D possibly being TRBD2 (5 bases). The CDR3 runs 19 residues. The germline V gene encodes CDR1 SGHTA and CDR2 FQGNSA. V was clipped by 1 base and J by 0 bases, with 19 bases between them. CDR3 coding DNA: TGTGCCAGCAGCTTAGAATCCGGTGCGGGTCTGAGCTCCTACAATGAGCAGTTCTTC. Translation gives CASSLESGAGLSSYNEQFF. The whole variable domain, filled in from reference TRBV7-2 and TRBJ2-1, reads GAGVSQSPSNKVTEKGKDVELRCDPISGHTALYWYRQSLGQGLEFLIYFQGNSAPDKSGLPSDRFSAERTGGSVSTLTIQRTQQEDSAVYLCASSLESGAGLSSYNEQFFGPGTRLTVL.

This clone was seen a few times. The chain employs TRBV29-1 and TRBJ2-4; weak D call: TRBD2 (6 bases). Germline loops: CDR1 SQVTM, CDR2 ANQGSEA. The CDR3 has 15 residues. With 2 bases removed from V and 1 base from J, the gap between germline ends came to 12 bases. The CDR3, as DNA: TGCAGCGTTGAATCGGGAGTGGGTGCCAAAAACATTCAGTACTTC. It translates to CSVESGVGAKNIQYF.

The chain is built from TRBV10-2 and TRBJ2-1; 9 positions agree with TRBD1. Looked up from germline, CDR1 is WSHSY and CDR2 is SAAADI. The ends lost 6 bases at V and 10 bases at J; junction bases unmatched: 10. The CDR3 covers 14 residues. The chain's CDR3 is CASRTGGYPMEQFF. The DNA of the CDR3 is TGCGCCAGCAGAACAGGGGGCTATCCAATGGAGCAGTTCTTC.

The CDR3, as DNA: TGTGCCAGCAGTTCCCTTGGAGTCCCTTACAATGAGCAGTTCTTC. Amino acid sequence: CASSSLGVPYNEQFF. This sequence joins TRBV28 and TRBJ2-1; D is ambiguous. Looked up from germline, CDR1 is MDHEN and CDR2 is SYDVKM. This CDR3 comprises 15 residues. Trimming left V 4 bases short and J 4 bases short, with 14 bases between.

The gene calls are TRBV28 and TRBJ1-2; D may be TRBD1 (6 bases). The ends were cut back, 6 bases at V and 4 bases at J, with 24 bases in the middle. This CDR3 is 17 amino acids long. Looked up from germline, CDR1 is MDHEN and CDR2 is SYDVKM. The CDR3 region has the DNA TGTGCCAGCAGGGGGGGGCCAGGAAGGATGATCTCCTATGGCTACACCTTC. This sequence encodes CASRGGPGRMISYGYTF.

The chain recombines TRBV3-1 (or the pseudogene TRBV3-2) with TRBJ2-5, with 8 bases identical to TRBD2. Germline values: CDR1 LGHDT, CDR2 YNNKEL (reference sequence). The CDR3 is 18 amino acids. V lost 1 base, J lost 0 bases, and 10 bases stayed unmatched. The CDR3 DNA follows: TGTGCCAGCAGCCAAGGGATGGTAGCGGGATCCTACCAAGAGACCCAGTACTTC. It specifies CASSQGMVAGSYQETQYF.

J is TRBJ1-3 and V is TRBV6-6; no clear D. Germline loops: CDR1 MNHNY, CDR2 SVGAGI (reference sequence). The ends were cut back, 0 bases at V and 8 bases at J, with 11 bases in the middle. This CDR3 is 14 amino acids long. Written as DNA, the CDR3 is TGTGCCAGCAGTTACTCGCATCCGGGTGACACCATATATTTT. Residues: CASSYSHPGDTIYF.